This T cell receptor beta chain was found in a study of memory CD4+ T cells and cytomegalovirus serostatus. Overall study findings and caveats: CD4+ memory repertoires contained about two fifths of the roughly 150 reported CMV TCRbeta sequences.

Libraries were prepared by immunoSEQ multiplex PCR; TCRdb keeps only in-frame clonotypes and omits some of them. The sample contains approximately 63,000 clones, less than 85% of which appear only once. Single viable CD3+CD4+CD8-CD45RO+ cells were sorted as the memory CD4+ T cells. CMV serostatus came from serum IgG against pp150, pp28, p38, p52. After thawing, CD4+ T cells were positively selected. Note on this clone: Antigen specificity is unknown.

What was sequenced was memory CD4+ T cells from blood. The sequence came from an adult in good health and CMV-seronegative. Some clones in this sample may be carry-over from other donors' samples.

The CDR3 protein is CASSQGGRGADTQYF. CDR3 in DNA: TGCGCCAGCAGCCAAGGGGGGCGGGGCGCAGATACGCAGTATTTT. The V gene is TRBV4-3, the J gene TRBJ2-3; possibly TRBD1 or TRBD2 for D (6 bases each). This CDR3 region has 15 residues. Trimming took 1 base from V and 4 from J, leaving 12 bases between them. Germline V gene lookup returns CDR1 LGHNA and CDR2 YSLEER.